This TCR beta chain was captured in a study of identical twins. Study-level findings and limits: The abundant beta clonotypes from cord blood had fewer insertions, and memory repertoires had none of this.

The CDR3 totals 13 residues. V was shortened by 5 bases and J by 4 bases, with 11 bases between the two germline ends. Germline V gene data show CDR1 as SGHNT and CDR2 as YENEEA. This clonotype was counted many times. Its specificity is unknown. TCRdb re-called the 5' RACE reads through MiXCR, storing one row per CDR3 protein. The sample holds around 280,000 distinct CDR3 sequences, about 8% seen once. These data were also reused for a study on yellow fever vaccine responses in identical twins.

The material sequenced was memory (CD45RO+) T cells sorted from blood. This chain links TRBV11-3 with TRBJ2-5, with a tentative D call TRBD1 (5 bases). This receptor was obtained from a woman between 18 and 29 years old in good health. CDR3 in DNA: TGTGCCAGCAGCCAGGGTCTGAGAGAGACCCAGTACTTC. Amino acid sequence: CASSQGLRETQYF.